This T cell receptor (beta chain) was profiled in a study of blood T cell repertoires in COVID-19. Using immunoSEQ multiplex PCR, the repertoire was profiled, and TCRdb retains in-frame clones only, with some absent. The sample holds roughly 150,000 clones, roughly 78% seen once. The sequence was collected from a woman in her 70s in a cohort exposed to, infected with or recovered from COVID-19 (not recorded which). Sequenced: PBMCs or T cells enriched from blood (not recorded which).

The DNA for the CDR3 is TGTGCCATCGGGGCTTCCGGGACAGGGTCGGACGAGCAGTACTTC. It yields the protein CAIGASGTGSDEQYF. The chain links TRBV10-3 to TRBJ2-7; TRBD1 aligns across 9 bases. The CDR3 runs 15 residues. Germline CDR1 and CDR2: ENHRY and SYGVKD. V was clipped by 8 bases and J by 5 bases; unmatched bases: 13.